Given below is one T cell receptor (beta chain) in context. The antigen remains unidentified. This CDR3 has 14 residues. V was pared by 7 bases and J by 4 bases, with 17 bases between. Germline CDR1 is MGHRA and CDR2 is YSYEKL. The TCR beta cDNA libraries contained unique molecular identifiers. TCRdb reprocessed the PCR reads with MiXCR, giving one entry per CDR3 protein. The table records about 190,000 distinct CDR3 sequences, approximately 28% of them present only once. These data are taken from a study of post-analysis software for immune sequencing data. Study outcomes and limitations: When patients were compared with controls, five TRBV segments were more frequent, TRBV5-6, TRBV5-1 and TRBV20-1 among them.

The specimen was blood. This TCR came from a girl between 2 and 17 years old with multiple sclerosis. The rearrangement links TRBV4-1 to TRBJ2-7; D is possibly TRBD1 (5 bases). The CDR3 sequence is CASNQVLGQYEQYF. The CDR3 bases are TGCGCCAGCAACCAGGTTTTAGGACAATACGAGCAGTACTTC.